Presented here are 30 T cell receptor beta chains from one specimen sequenced in a study of T cell responses to AZD1222 COVID-19 vaccine. The method was immunoSEQ multiplex PCR; TCRdb's version includes in-frame clones alone and lacks a portion of them. The sample has 90,000 to 150,000 clones, about nine tenths seen once. Sequenced material: peripheral blood, taken on day 0 of AZD1222 vaccination. These receptors were obtained from an adult in good health.

The chain joins TRBV6-4 to TRBJ2-2; D unclear. Trimming took 3 bases from V and 8 from J, leaving 13 bases between them. Germline values: CDR1 MRHNA, CDR2 SNTAGT. The CDR3 totals 14 residues. This CDR3 is CASSEGPHPGELFF. The CDR3 DNA sequence: TGTGCCAGCAGTGAAGGCCCACATCCAGGGGAGCTGTTTTTT.

This clone was seen only a few times. J is TRBJ1-2 and V is TRBV14, with TRBD1 matching 9 bases. The V gene end was trimmed by 4 bases and the J gene end by 7 bases; junction bases not matched to a gene: 13. The CDR3 has 16 amino acids. Germline V gene lookup returns CDR1 SGHDN and CDR2 FVKESK. The CDR3 region has the DNA TGTGCCAGCAGCCCGTTCCCCGACAGGGGGAGAGGTGGCTACACCTTC. Protein: CASSPFPDRGRGGYTF. Based on the CDR3 plus reference TRBV14 and TRBJ1-2, the full variable domain is EAGVTQFPSHSVIEKGQTVTLRCDPISGHDNLYWYRRVMGKEIKFLLHFVKESKQDESGMPNNRFLAERTGGTYSTLKVQPAELEDSGVYFCASSPFPDRGRGGYTFGSGTRLTVV.

The genes are TRBV11-2 and TRBJ2-2; D is ambiguous. The germline V gene encodes CDR1 SGHAT and CDR2 FQNNGV. The V and J ends lost 2 bases and 6 bases respectively, with 13 bases between them. This CDR3 region has 15 residues. The CDR3 region is CASSLIVVTAGELFF. CDR3 DNA sequence: TGTGCCAGCAGCTTAATTGTGGTGACCGCCGGGGAGCTGTTTTTT.

The chain uses TRBV7-9 and TRBJ1-2; possible D gene TRBD1, 6 bases. Trimming stripped 3 bases from V and 8 bases from J, with 10 bases between. The CDR3 is 12 amino acids. The germline V gene encodes CDR1 SEHNR and CDR2 FQNEAQ (reference sequence). CDR3 in DNA: TGTGCCAGCAGCTTCGCTCAGGGGGGCTACACCTTC. Translation gives CASSFAQGGYTF.

With respect to this clone: One junction end disagrees with the germline gene, perhaps due to a read error. The chain recombines TRBV6-1 with TRBJ1-6; TRBD1 might be the D (6 bases). The CDR3 contains 14 residues. Germline loops: CDR1 MNHNS, CDR2 SASEGT. The CDR3 DNA follows: TGTGCCAGCAGAGAAGGGGGGAGGGATTCACCCCTCCACTTT. As protein: CASREGGRDSPLHF.

The rearrangement joins TRBV6-5 to TRBJ1-6; D uncertain. The CDR3 covers 12 residues. Trimming removed 9 bases at V and 7 bases at J, with 10 bases between. The germline CDR1 and CDR2 sequences are MNHEY and SVGAGI. The CDR3 nucleotides are TGTGCCAGTACGGACCCCAATTCACCCCTCCACTTT. Its translation: CASTDPNSPLHF.

The chain carries TRBV18 and TRBJ2-7, with D possibly being TRBD2 (6 bases). Trimming cost V 8 bases and J 4 bases, with 18 bases left between them. The CDR3 has 14 residues. Germline loops: CDR1 KGHSH, CDR2 LQKENI. The CDR3 here is CASQVGLGRYEQYF. CDR3 bases: TGTGCCAGCCAAGTCGGATTGGGGAGGTACGAGCAGTACTTC.

This chain links TRBV24-1 with TRBJ1-2, with 9 bases identical to TRBD1. Germline values: CDR1 KGHDR, CDR2 SFDVKD. The CDR3 has 14 amino acids. The ends lost 4 bases at V and 4 bases at J; junction bases unmatched: 3. The CDR3 is CATSDSGQGYGYTF. The CDR3 DNA follows: TGTGCCACCAGTGACTCGGGACAGGGCTATGGCTACACCTTC.

The gene calls are TRBV30 and TRBJ1-5; D gene uncertain. CDR1 GTSNPN and CDR2 SVGIG come from the germline V gene (reference sequence). CDR3 length equals 14 residues. V gave up 3 bases and J gave up 2 bases, with 11 bases separating them. Here the CDR3 reads CAWSHETRNQPQHF. CDR3 coding DNA: TGTGCCTGGAGCCACGAGACACGCAATCAGCCCCAGCATTTT.

The chain employs TRBV6-6 and TRBJ1-2, with 9 bases lining up with TRBD1. CDR3 length: 17 residues. Germline V gene lookup returns CDR1 MNHNY and CDR2 SVGAGI (reference sequence). The J segment lost 4 bases and the V segment lost 5 bases, leaving 14 bases of the junction unmatched. CDR3 region: CASSLRGTGKGAYGYTF. Written as DNA, the CDR3 is TGTGCCAGCAGTCTCCGCGGGACAGGGAAGGGGGCCTATGGCTACACCTTC.

The chain carries TRBV24-1 and TRBJ1-2; D remains unclear. The CDR3 has 12 residues. Germline lookup yields CDR1 KGHDR and CDR2 SFDVKD. V was trimmed by 5 bases and J by 3 bases, leaving 6 bases between them. The CDR3 is CATSGTDYGYTF. The CDR3 DNA reads as TGTGCCACCAGTGGCACGGACTATGGCTACACCTTC.

The rearrangement joins TRBV12-3 or TRBV12-4 to TRBJ2-1; TRBD1 is a possible D gene (6 bases). Between the trimmed V and J ends, which lost 6 bases and 9 bases, there was a span of 12 bases. The CDR3 has 12 residues. The CDR3: CASSPGQFEQFF. Written as DNA, the CDR3 is TGTGCCAGCAGCCCCGGACAGTTTGAGCAGTTCTTC.

This chain joins TRBV24-1 and TRBJ1-4; weak D call: TRBD1 (6 bases). Looked up from germline, CDR1 is KGHDR and CDR2 is SFDVKD. The ends were cut back, 9 bases at V and 5 bases at J, with 18 bases in the middle. This CDR3 region has 15 residues. CDR3: CATLDNRDKNEKLFF. The CDR3 DNA sequence: TGTGCCACCTTAGACAACCGGGACAAGAATGAAAAACTGTTTTTT.

The chain uses TRBV6-6 and TRBJ1-5; no clear D. The CDR3 runs 14 residues. Germline loops: CDR1 MNHNY, CDR2 SVGAGI (reference sequence). V gave up 3 bases and J gave up 0 bases, with 6 bases separating them. The CDR3 sequence: CASSYGNSNQPQHF. The CDR3, as DNA: TGTGCCAGCAGTTATGGGAATAGCAATCAGCCCCAGCATTTT.

V and J are TRBV5-4 and TRBJ1-6; 8 nucleotides match TRBD1. With V trimmed by 1 base and J by 1 base, 1 base remained unmatched. Looked up from germline, CDR1 is SGHNT and CDR2 is YYREEE (reference sequence). The CDR3 consists of 16 residues. CDR3 protein: CASSLTGGSYNSPLHF. CDR3 in DNA: TGTGCCAGCAGCTTGACAGGGGGGTCCTATAATTCACCCCTCCACTTT.

This rearrangement joins TRBV10-3 to TRBJ1-5; D might be TRBD1 (5 bases). Trimming took 3 bases from V and 0 from J, leaving 9 bases between them. CDR1 is ENHRY, CDR2 SYGVKD, per germline. The CDR3 runs to 15 residues. The CDR3 reads CAISDGTASNQPQHF. In nucleotides, the CDR3 is TGTGCCATCAGTGATGGGACTGCTAGCAATCAGCCCCAGCATTTT.

The rearrangement uses TRBV28 and TRBJ2-5, with TRBD2 matching over 12 bases. This CDR3 has 16 amino acids. Trimming removed 2 bases from V and 4 bases from J; junction bases left unmatched: 5. The V gene's germline CDR1 is MDHEN and CDR2 SYDVKM. This CDR3 is CASSLGGLAGGETQYF. The DNA for the CDR3 is TGTGCCAGCAGTTTAGGGGGACTAGCGGGCGGAGAGACCCAGTACTTC.

The chain is built from TRBV24-1 and TRBJ1-5; perhaps TRBD1 as D (5 bases). The CDR3 extends over 14 amino acids. With 9 bases removed from V and 0 bases from J, the gap between germline ends came to 11 bases. CDR1 is KGHDR and CDR2 is SFDVKD in the germline V gene. For the CDR3, the DNA is TGTGCCACCGGGGGGGAGTATAGCAATCAGCCCCAGCATTTT. Its translation is CATGGEYSNQPQHF.

This clone showed up just once. The V and J genes are TRBV3-1 (or the pseudogene TRBV3-2) and TRBJ1-1; D may be TRBD1 (5 bases). Germline V gives CDR1 LGHDT, CDR2 YNNKEL (reference sequence). V was shortened by 1 base and J by 5 bases, with 11 bases between the two germline ends. CDR3 length: 14 amino acids. The CDR3 DNA is TGTGCCAGCAGCCAAGGTGGGGCGGGTACTGAAGCTTTCTTT. Its protein product is CASSQGGAGTEAFF.

This clone was counted only a few times. The chain couples TRBV29-1 to TRBJ2-1; D is unclear. The germline V gene encodes CDR1 SQVTM and CDR2 ANQGSEA. This CDR3 is built from 11 residues. Between the trimmed V and J ends, which lost 7 bases and 10 bases, there was a span of 14 bases. This CDR3 is CSGTTVREQFF. The CDR3 bases are TGCAGCGGCACAACCGTACGCGAGCAGTTCTTC.

This clone was observed a few times. The chain carries TRBV6-5 and TRBJ1-3; D gene uncertain. The V gene's germline CDR1 is MNHEY and CDR2 SVGAGI. Deletions cut 0 bases from V and 1 base from J, with 7 bases between. The CDR3 contains 15 residues. The CDR3 nucleotides are TGTGCCAGCAGTTACTCCGTTGGGTCTGGAAACACCATATATTTT. Protein product: CASSYSVGSGNTIYF.

This sequence joins TRBV5-1 and TRBJ1-1, with TRBD1 as a possible D gene (6 bases). Trimming took 6 bases from V and 1 from J, leaving 13 bases between them. This CDR3 is 14 amino acids long. The V gene's germline CDR1 is SGHRS and CDR2 YFSETQ. Here the CDR3 DNA reads TGCGCCAGCACGGGGGGCGGGAGGAACACTGAAGCTTTCTTT. Residues: CASTGGGRNTEAFF.

This rearrangement joins TRBV5-4 to TRBJ1-2; 7 bases align to TRBD1. This CDR3 is built from 17 residues. V was clipped by 1 base and J by 6 bases; unmatched bases: 15. Germline-derived CDR1 and CDR2 are SGHNT and YYREEE (reference sequence). CDR3 nucleotides: TGTGCCAGCAGCTTGTTCGGCGCTAGGGGACAGACGGATGGCTACACCTTC. Translation gives CASSLFGARGQTDGYTF.

The chain has TRBV6-5 and TRBJ1-5; D is ambiguous. V lost 7 bases and J lost 0, with 10 bases in between. The CDR3 sequence is 14 residues long. CDR1 is MNHEY, CDR2 SVGAGI, per germline. Here the CDR3 DNA reads TGTGCCAGCACCCCGGACCATAGCAATCAGCCCCAGCATTTT. This codes for CASTPDHSNQPQHF.

This rearrangement joins TRBV30 to TRBJ1-1; D gene unclear. V was shortened by 1 base and J by 2 bases, with 8 bases between the two germline ends. Germline loops: CDR1 GTSNPN, CDR2 SVGIG (reference sequence). The CDR3 spans 13 residues. The DNA of the CDR3 is TGTGCCTGGAGTGGACGGATAAACACTGAAGCTTTCTTT. It translates to CAWSGRINTEAFF.

V gene TRBV9 combines with J gene TRBJ1-3; perhaps TRBD1 as D (6 bases). CDR1 and CDR2 from the germline V gene are SGDLS and YYNGEE. There are 16 residues in the CDR3. V was clipped by 4 bases and J by 0 bases, with 14 bases between them. DNA for the CDR3: TGTGCCAGCAGCTCGGGGGGCCTAACCTCTGGAAACACCATATATTTT. Protein sequence: CASSSGGLTSGNTIYF. The variable domain in full, with the rest retrieved from reference TRBV9 and TRBJ1-3, is DSGVTQTPKHLITATGQRVTLRCSPRSGDLSVYWYQQSLDQGLQFLIQYYNGEERAKGNILERFSAQQFPDLHSELNLSSLELGDSALYFCASSSGGLTSGNTIYFGEGSWLTVV.

This rearrangement joins TRBV9 to TRBJ1-1; 7 positions match TRBD1. J was trimmed by 3 bases and V by 4 bases; bases with no gene match: 6. Germline loops: CDR1 SGDLS, CDR2 YYNGEE. The CDR3 covers 14 residues. The chain's CDR3 is CASSPQTGYTEAFF. For the CDR3, the DNA is TGTGCCAGCAGCCCGCAGACAGGGTACACTGAAGCTTTCTTT.

The chain combines TRBV15 with TRBJ1-2; the D is unclear. Trimming pared 0 bases from V and 3 bases from J, leaving 14 bases between. Germline-derived CDR1 and CDR2 are LNHNV and YYDKDF (reference sequence). This CDR3 has 16 residues. CDR3 sequence: CATSRDLGWGDYGYTF. For the CDR3, the DNA is TGTGCCACCAGCAGAGATCTGGGATGGGGTGACTATGGCTACACCTTC. The full variable domain, completed using reference TRBV15 and TRBJ1-2, is DAMVIQNPRYQVTQFGKPVTLSCSQTLNHNVMYWYQQKSSQAPKLLFHYYDKDFNNEADTPDNFQSRRPNTSFCFLDIRSPGLGDTAMYLCATSRDLGWGDYGYTFGSGTRLTVV.

The chain joins TRBV12-5 to TRBJ1-2; a weak D match, TRBD1 (5 bases). The CDR3 totals 15 residues. The V end was cut by 1 base, the J end by 8 bases, with 17 bases between. CDR1 LGHNT and CDR2 FRNRAP come from the germline V gene. The CDR3 sequence is CASGLERGASGGYTF. In DNA form, the CDR3 reads TGTGCTAGTGGTTTGGAACGAGGGGCCTCCGGAGGCTACACCTTC.

This clone was observed once. J is TRBJ1-5 and V is TRBV28, with a possible D match to TRBD1 (6 bases). Germline V gene lookup returns CDR1 MDHEN and CDR2 SYDVKM. Trimming took 8 bases from V and 0 from J, leaving 14 bases between them. The CDR3 spans 15 residues. CDR3 sequence (DNA): TGTGCCAGCCTGGGGGCACGGTATAGCAATCAGCCCCAGCATTTT. Protein sequence: CASLGARYSNQPQHF.